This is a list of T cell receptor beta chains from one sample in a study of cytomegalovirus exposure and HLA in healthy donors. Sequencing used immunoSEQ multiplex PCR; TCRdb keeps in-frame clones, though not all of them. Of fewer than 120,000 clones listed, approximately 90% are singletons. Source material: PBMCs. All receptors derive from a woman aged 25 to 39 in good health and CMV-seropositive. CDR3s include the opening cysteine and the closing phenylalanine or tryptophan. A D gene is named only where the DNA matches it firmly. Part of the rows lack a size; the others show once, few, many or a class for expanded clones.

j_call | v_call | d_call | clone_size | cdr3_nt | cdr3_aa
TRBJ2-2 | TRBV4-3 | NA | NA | TGCGCCAGCAGCCCATACGTCGGACTACCTCCTTCCGGGGAGCTGTTTTTT | CASSPYVGLPPSGELFF
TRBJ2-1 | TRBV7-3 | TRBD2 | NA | TGTGCCAGCAGTAGGACTAGCGCGGAGAATGAGCAGTTCTTC | CASSRTSAENEQFF
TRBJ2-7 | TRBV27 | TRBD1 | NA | TGTGCCAGCAGTTTACGGGACAGCACCTACGAGCAGTACTTC | CASSLRDSTYEQYF
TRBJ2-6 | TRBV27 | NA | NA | TGTGCCAGCAGTTCCCAGGTTGGGGCCAACGTCCTGACTTTC | CASSSQVGANVLTF
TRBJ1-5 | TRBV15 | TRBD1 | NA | TGTGCCACCAGCAGGGACAGGGGGCTGGTTCAGCCCCAGCATTTT | CATSRDRGLVQPQHF
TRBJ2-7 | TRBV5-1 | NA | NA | TGCGCCAGCAGCTTCGGGCAGGGGTTGGGGGAGCAGTACTTC | CASSFGQGLGEQYF
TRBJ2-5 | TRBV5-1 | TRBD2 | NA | TGCGCCAGCAGCTCGGGACTAGGGGACTGGGCCCAGTACTTC | CASSSGLGDWAQYF
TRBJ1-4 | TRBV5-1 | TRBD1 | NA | TGCGCCAGCAGCCGGGACAGGCCTAATGAAAAACTGTTTTTT | CASSRDRPNEKLFF
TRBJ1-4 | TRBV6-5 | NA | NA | TGTGCCAGCAGTAACAGACAGCGTGAATGGGAAAAACTGTTTTTT | CASSNRQREWEKLFF
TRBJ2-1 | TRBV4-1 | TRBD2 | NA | TGCGCCAGCAGCCATGTGCCTAGCGGAGCCTACAATGAGCAGTTCTTC | CASSHVPSGAYNEQFF
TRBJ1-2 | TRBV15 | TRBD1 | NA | TGTGCCACCAGCAGAGATATGGGGGACAGGAATGCCTATGGCTACACCTTC | CATSRDMGDRNAYGYTF
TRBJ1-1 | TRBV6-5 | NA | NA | TGTGCCAGCAGCCGAGACACTGAAGCTTTCTTT | CASSRDTEAFF
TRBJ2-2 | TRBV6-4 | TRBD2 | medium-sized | TGTGCCAGCAGTGACACTAGCGGGGGCACCGGGGAGCTGTTTTTT | CASSDTSGGTGELFF
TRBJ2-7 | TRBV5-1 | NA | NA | TGCGCCAGCAGCTTCGGAGGGGTGAGCTCCTACGAGCAGTACTTC | CASSFGGVSSYEQYF
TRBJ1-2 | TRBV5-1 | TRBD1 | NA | TGCGCCAGCAGCTTGGCCTTATTCCCGGGACAGCGGAACTATGGCTACACCTTC | CASSLALFPGQRNYGYTF
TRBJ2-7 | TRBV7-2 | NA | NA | TGTGCCAGCAGCTTAGCTCCTGAGTACGAGCAGTACTTC | CASSLAPEYEQYF
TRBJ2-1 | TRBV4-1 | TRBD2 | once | TGCGCCAGCAGCCGGGAGGGACTAGCGGGGGGGCGCGAGCAGTTCTTC | CASSREGLAGGREQFF
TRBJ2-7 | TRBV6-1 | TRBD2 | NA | TGTGCCAGCAGTGTCATCGGGACTAGCGGGAGGGTCTCCTACGAGCAGTACTTC | CASSVIGTSGRVSYEQYF
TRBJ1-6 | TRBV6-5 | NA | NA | TGTGCCAGCAGGAGGGAGGCATATAATTCACCCCTCCACTTT | CASRREAYNSPLHF
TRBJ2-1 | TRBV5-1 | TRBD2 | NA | TGCGCCAGCAGCTTGGCCGGAGCGGGGGGTTCCTACAATGAGCAGTTCTTC | CASSLAGAGGSYNEQFF
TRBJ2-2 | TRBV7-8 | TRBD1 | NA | TGTGCCAGCAGCTTCAGGACAGGAGTGAACACCGGGGAGCTGTTTTTT | CASSFRTGVNTGELFF
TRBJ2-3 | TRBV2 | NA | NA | TGTGCCAGCAGCCGGGAGAATACAGATACGCAGTATTTT | CASSRENTDTQYF
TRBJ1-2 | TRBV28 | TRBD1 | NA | TGTGCCAGCAGTCCACCGGCAGGGGGCTATGGCTACACCTTC | CASSPPAGGYGYTF
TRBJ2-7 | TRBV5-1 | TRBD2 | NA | TGCGCCAGCAGCCAGACTAGCGGGATCAGCGAAAGATCCTACGAGCAGTACTTC | CASSQTSGISERSYEQYF
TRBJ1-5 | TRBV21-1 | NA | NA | TGTGCCAGCAACCGGGACAGGGTGGTCGGGAGCAATCAGCCCCAGCATTTT | CASNRDRVVGSNQPQHF
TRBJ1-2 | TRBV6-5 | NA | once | TGTGCCAGCAGTTACAGTCGTCAGAACTATGGCTACACCTTC | CASSYSRQNYGYTF
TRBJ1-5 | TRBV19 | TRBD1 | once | TGTGCCAGTAGTACCTCGGGCAGGGGGCGCAATCAGCCCCAGCATTTT | CASSTSGRGRNQPQHF
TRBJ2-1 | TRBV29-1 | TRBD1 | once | TGCAGCTCCAGGACAGGGGTCGGCAATGAGCAGTTCTTC | CSSRTGVGNEQFF